This T cell receptor beta chain was sequenced for a study of CD8+ T cells in alopecia areata. Following RNA extraction, reverse transcription yielded cDNA that acted as the sequencing template. Profiled with immunoSEQ multiplex PCR; TCRdb holds only in-frame clones, not every one. The table records fewer than 20,000 clones, almost 60% of them present only once. Those with alopecia areata gave lesional scalp punch biopsies and peripheral blood. The receptor was isolated from a human donor with alopecia areata. Sequencing was carried out using skin.

CDR3 DNA: TGCGCCAGCAGCCAAGAGAAGCGGGACTCTGGGGCCAACGTCCTGACTTTC. It yields the protein CASSQEKRDSGANVLTF. The gene calls are TRBV4-1 and TRBJ2-6; 7 bases are a match to TRBD2. Germline V gene sequence: CDR1 MGHRA, CDR2 YSYEKL. V was pared by 0 bases and J by 0 bases, with 2 bases of the junction left unmatched. This CDR3 spans 17 amino acids.